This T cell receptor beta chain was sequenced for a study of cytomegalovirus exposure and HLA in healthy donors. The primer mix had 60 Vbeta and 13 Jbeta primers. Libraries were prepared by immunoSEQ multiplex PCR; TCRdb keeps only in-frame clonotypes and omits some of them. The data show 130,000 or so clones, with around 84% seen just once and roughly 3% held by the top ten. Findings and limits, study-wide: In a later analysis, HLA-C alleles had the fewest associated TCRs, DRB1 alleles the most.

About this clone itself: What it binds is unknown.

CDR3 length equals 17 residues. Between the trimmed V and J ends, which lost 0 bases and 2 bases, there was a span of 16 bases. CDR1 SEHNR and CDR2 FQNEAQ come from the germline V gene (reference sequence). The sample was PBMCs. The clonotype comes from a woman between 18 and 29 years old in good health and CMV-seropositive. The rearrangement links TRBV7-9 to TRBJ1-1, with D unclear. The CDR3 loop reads CASSLAPGSSENTEAFF. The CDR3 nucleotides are TGTGCCAGCAGCTTAGCGCCCGGGAGCTCAGAAAACACTGAAGCTTTCTTT.